There are many counts of the clone carrying this T cell receptor beta chain. According to the study, TCR beta libraries were built with iRepertoire HTBI primers and CDR3-region Arm-PCR. A single record per CDR3 protein comes from TCRdb applying MiXCR to the multiplex PCR reads. The sample lists roughly 530,000 distinct CDR3 sequences; more than 15% were seen once. Time point defined: newly diagnosed GD, antithyroid drugs for less than 3 months. Preparation of the TCR library used RNA extracted from PBMCs. This record belongs to a study of regulatory T cells in long-lasting Graves disease. V was shortened by 0 bases and J by 9 bases, with 15 bases between the two germline ends. The CDR3 is made up of 15 amino acids. Germline lookup yields CDR1 SNHLY and CDR2 FYNNEI. The same sample was also studied in work on T cells in Graves' hyperthyroidism and ophthalmopathy.

The V and J genes are TRBV2 and TRBJ1-5, with a weak D call TRBD1 (5 bases). The specimen was peripheral blood mononuclear cells (PBMCs), collected at new diagnosis, from a patient treated with antithyroid drugs. This clonotype was sampled from a woman aged 35-65 years with Graves disease. The CDR3 sequence is CASSEAPGGARPQHF. Written as DNA, the CDR3 is TGTGCCAGCAGTGAAGCGCCCGGTGGGGCGAGGCCCCAGCATTTT.